This is a list of T cell receptor beta chains from one sample in a study of shared clonotypes between healthy human individuals. Here immunoSEQ multiplex PCR was the method, and the copy in TCRdb shows in-frame clones only, minus some. The data contain hundreds of thousands of clones, 55% to 85% of them singletons. The sequencing input was memory CD4+ T cells sorted from blood. These receptors were obtained from a woman aged 25 to 39 in good health. The CDR3 runs from the conserved cysteine through the conserved F or W. Fields, in order: CDR3 protein, CDR3 DNA, V gene, J gene, CDR3 length, clone size, D gene. A D gene is named only where the DNA matches it firmly. Size tells how often a clone was seen (once, few, many) or the class of an expanded clone, and some rows leave it out.

CASSKRVESYEQYF,TGTGCCAGCAGTAAACGGGTCGAGTCCTACGAGCAGTACTTC,TRBV27,TRBJ2-7,14,-,-
CASSQGASGGVVDTQYF,TGTGCCAGCAGCCAAGGGGCTAGCGGGGGGGTGGTAGATACGCAGTATTTT,TRBV4-2,TRBJ2-3,17,-,TRBD2
CASSIQVYSNQPQHF,TGTGCCAGTAGTATTCAAGTTTATAGCAATCAGCCCCAGCATTTT,TRBV19,TRBJ1-5,15,-,-
CASSQRRARGSFEQYF,TGTGCCAGCAGTCAACGTCGAGCACGGGGGTCTTTCGAGCAGTACTTC,TRBV7-8,TRBJ2-7,16,-,-
CASSLNEEKLFF,TGTGCCAGCAGCTTGAATGAAGAAAAACTGTTTTTT,TRBV11-1,TRBJ1-4,12,once,-
CASRGQGAAFF,TGTGCCAGCAGAGGACAGGGCGCAGCTTTCTTT,TRBV9,TRBJ1-1,11,-,TRBD1
CASSQGGLAGVTDTQYF,TGTGCCAGCAGCCAAGGGGGACTAGCGGGAGTTACAGATACGCAGTATTTT,TRBV4-2,TRBJ2-3,17,-,TRBD2
CASSQASGQMNTEAFF,TGTGCCAGCAGCCAAGCTTCGGGACAAATGAACACTGAAGCTTTCTTT,TRBV4-2,TRBJ1-1,16,-,-
CASSPMETRGETQYF,TGTGCCAGCTCACCAATGGAAACTCGGGGAGAGACCCAGTACTTC,TRBV18,TRBJ2-5,15,-,-
CASSRGGSSKNIQYF,TGTGCCAGCAGCCGGGGGGGGAGCTCCAAAAACATTCAGTACTTC,TRBV7-8,TRBJ2-4,15,-,TRBD2
CASSESPGRLAGELHEQYF,TGTGCCAGCAGTGAGTCACCGGGCCGTCTAGCGGGAGAACTACACGAGCAGTACTTC,TRBV6-1,TRBJ2-7,19,-,TRBD2
CASSLGRAGNNEQFF,TGCGCCAGCAGCCTGGGCCGGGCCGGGAACAATGAGCAGTTCTTC,TRBV4-1,TRBJ2-1,15,-,-
CASSASGTGGEKLFF,TGTGCCAGCAGTGCCTCCGGGACAGGGGGTGAAAAACTGTTTTTT,TRBV2,TRBJ1-4,15,-,TRBD1
CASSEGTSGITGELFF,TGTGCCAGCAGTGAGGGGACTAGCGGGATCACCGGGGAGCTGTTTTTT,TRBV2,TRBJ2-2,16,few,TRBD2
CASSEWTVNQPQHF,TGTGCCAGCAGTGAATGGACAGTCAATCAGCCCCAGCATTTT,TRBV6-1,TRBJ1-5,14,-,-
CAGGTDTQYF,TGTGCCGGTGGGACAGATACGCAGTATTTT,TRBV6-5,TRBJ2-3,10,-,-
CASSLSLAGAPHTQYF,TGTGCCAGCAGCTTATCACTAGCGGGAGCTCCGCATACGCAGTATTTT,TRBV11-2,TRBJ2-3,16,-,TRBD2
CASRDRGLREQYF,TGTGCCAGCAGGGACAGGGGGCTGAGGGAGCAGTACTTC,TRBV6-1,TRBJ2-7,13,-,TRBD1
CASSLATGGPTEQYF,TGCGCCAGCAGCTTGGCGACGGGAGGGCCTACCGAGCAGTACTTC,TRBV5-1,TRBJ2-7,15,-,TRBD2
CASTLGGRGHTEAFF,TGTGCCAGCACCCTAGGGGGCAGGGGGCATACTGAAGCTTTCTTT,TRBV28,TRBJ1-1,15,-,TRBD1
CASSQDWINKEKLFF,TGTGCCAGCAGCCAAGACTGGATAAATAAGGAAAAACTGTTTTTT,TRBV4-2,TRBJ1-4,15,-,-
CASSKQSIRGPVGIPEAFF,TGTGCCAGCAGCAAGCAATCGATCAGGGGCCCCGTCGGTATACCTGAAGCTTTCTTT,TRBV7-9,TRBJ1-1,19,-,-
CASSLPGQGNQPQHF,TGTGCCAGCAGCTTACCGGGACAGGGAAATCAGCCCCAGCATTTT,TRBV7-8,TRBJ1-5,15,-,TRBD1
CASSQDYGQAYSNQPQHF,TGCGCCAGCAGTCAGGACTATGGACAGGCGTATAGCAATCAGCCCCAGCATTTT,TRBV23-1,TRBJ1-5,18,-,TRBD1
CASSVDGYTEAFF,TGTGCCAGCAGCGTTGACGGATACACTGAAGCTTTCTTT,TRBV2,TRBJ1-1,13,-,-
CASSRQAGANDEKLFF,TGTGCCAGCAGCCGGCAGGCGGGGGCAAATGATGAAAAACTGTTTTTT,TRBV7-6,TRBJ1-4,16,once,-
CASSDPAQGETEAFF,TGTGCCAGCAGTGACCCCGCGCAGGGGGAAACTGAAGCTTTCTTT,TRBV6-6,TRBJ1-1,15,once,TRBD1
CASTRDRYEQYF,TGTGCCAGCACGAGGGACCGCTACGAGCAGTACTTC,TRBV18,TRBJ2-7,12,-,-
CASSQTTSGESSYEQYF,TGTGCCAGCAGCCAAACGACTAGCGGGGAAAGCTCCTACGAGCAGTACTTC,TRBV5-4,TRBJ2-7,17,-,TRBD2
CASSGSWGSGTEAFF,TGTGCCAGCTCAGGTTCTTGGGGTTCAGGTACTGAAGCTTTCTTT,TRBV18,TRBJ1-1,15,many,-
CASSQTGQGWTDTQYF,TGTGCCAGCAGCCAAACAGGACAGGGATGGACAGATACGCAGTATTTT,TRBV4-2,TRBJ2-3,16,few,TRBD1
CASSQVASTGEQYF,TGTGCCAGCAGCCAAGTGGCTAGCACTGGGGAGCAGTACTTC,TRBV14,TRBJ2-7,14,-,-
CASSLVLVETQYF,TGTGCCAGCAGCTTAGTTCTGGTCGAGACCCAGTACTTC,TRBV7-6,TRBJ2-5,13,once,-
CASTSGAGDTGELFF,TGTGCCAGCACTAGCGGGGCAGGAGACACCGGGGAGCTGTTTTTT,TRBV6-1,TRBJ2-2,15,-,TRBD2
CASGSGAIGELFF,TGTGCCAGCGGGTCGGGAGCGATCGGGGAGCTGTTTTTT,TRBV6-5,TRBJ2-2,13,once,-
CASSSQTSGSLETQYF,TGTGCCAGCAGCTCCCAGACTAGCGGGAGTCTCGAGACCCAGTACTTC,TRBV9,TRBJ2-5,16,once,TRBD2
CASSLTSGVVDTQYF,TGTGCCAGCAGCTTAACGTCGGGAGTGGTAGATACGCAGTATTTT,TRBV7-9,TRBJ2-3,15,-,-
CASSHQATDTQYF,TGTGCCAGCAGTCATCAGGCCACAGATACGCAGTATTTT,TRBV5-6,TRBJ2-3,13,-,-
CASKPQGASGNTIYF,TGTGCCAGCAAACCCCAGGGGGCGAGCGGAAACACCATATATTTT,TRBV6-6,TRBJ1-3,15,-,TRBD1
CASRWEGTPYEQYF,TGTGCCAGCAGATGGGAGGGGACACCCTACGAGCAGTACTTC,TRBV28,TRBJ2-7,14,-,-
CASSLLSEGWGGYTF,TGTGCCAGCAGTTTATTGTCCGAGGGATGGGGAGGCTACACCTTC,TRBV28,TRBJ1-2,15,-,-
CASSSTSGRSGELFF,TGTGCCAGCAGCTCGACTAGCGGGAGGAGCGGGGAGCTGTTTTTT,TRBV7-7,TRBJ2-2,15,once,TRBD2
CASSLASGAGSYEQYF,TGCGCCAGCAGCTTGGCCTCTGGTGCTGGATCCTACGAGCAGTACTTC,TRBV5-1,TRBJ2-7,16,-,-
CASSRQGLGETQYF,TGTGCCAGCAGCCGCCAGGGCTTGGGGGAGACCCAGTACTTC,TRBV5-5,TRBJ2-5,14,-,-
CASSFATRLGDEQFF,TGTGCCAGCAGTTTCGCCACCAGGTTGGGCGATGAGCAGTTCTTC,TRBV28,TRBJ2-1,15,-,-
CAWSVDGNNEQFF,TGTGCCTGGAGTGTAGACGGAAACAATGAGCAGTTCTTC,TRBV30,TRBJ2-1,13,few,-
CASSEEGAQSPLHF,TGTGCCAGCAGTGAAGAGGGGGCCCAGTCACCCCTCCACTTT,TRBV6-1,TRBJ1-6,14,-,TRBD1
CASSLLGLAEGETQYF,TGCGCCAGCAGCTTGTTGGGACTAGCGGAAGGAGAGACCCAGTACTTC,TRBV5-1,TRBJ2-5,16,-,TRBD2
CANRDRDGSYTF,TGTGCCAACCGGGACCGCGATGGGAGCTACACCTTC,TRBV19,TRBJ1-2,12,few,-
CASSLQGITGVNTEAFF,TGTGCCAGCAGCTTACAGGGAATTACAGGAGTGAACACTGAAGCTTTCTTT,TRBV13,TRBJ1-1,17,-,-
CASSLVPGGYGYTF,TGTGCCAGCAGCTTGGTGCCAGGGGGTTATGGCTACACCTTC,TRBV5-5,TRBJ1-2,14,-,TRBD1
CASHGREQEKLFF,TGTGCCAGCCACGGACGGGAGCAAGAAAAACTGTTTTTT,TRBV10-3,TRBJ1-4,13,once,-
CASSTPQGMGDEQYF,TGCGCCAGCAGCACCCCCCAGGGGATGGGGGACGAGCAGTACTTC,TRBV5-1,TRBJ2-7,15,once,-
CASSQRTGDTGELFF,TGTGCCAGCAGCCAACGGACAGGTGACACCGGGGAGCTGTTTTTT,TRBV16,TRBJ2-2,15,-,TRBD1
CASTFSGAVGTEAFF,TGTGCCAGCACCTTCTCGGGGGCCGTAGGCACTGAAGCTTTCTTT,TRBV7-9,TRBJ1-1,15,few,-
CASSRRQREVNEQFF,TGTGCCAGCAGCCGTCGGCAGCGGGAGGTCAATGAGCAGTTCTTC,TRBV7-2,TRBJ2-1,15,few,TRBD2
CASSGRVGYTF,TGTGCCAGCTCGGGAAGGGTAGGCTACACCTTC,TRBV18,TRBJ1-2,11,-,-
CASSQDIGGPRGYTF,TGTGCCAGCAGCCAAGATATCGGGGGTCCGCGGGGCTACACCTTC,TRBV4-2,TRBJ1-2,15,-,-
CSVEKGGQGVGYTF,TGCAGCGTTGAGAAAGGAGGACAGGGAGTTGGGTACACCTTC,TRBV29-1,TRBJ1-2,14,-,TRBD1